Listed below are T cell receptor beta chains from one sample, sequenced in a study of PD-1 blockade in classical Hodgkin lymphoma. Some clones are missing from TCRdb's copy, which holds only in-frame ones; the method was immunoSEQ multiplex PCR. The sample lists tens of thousands of clones, around 80% occurring once. The sample consisted of peripheral blood mononuclear cells (PBMCs), taken before the fourth cycle of nivolumab. Receptor source: a human donor with classical Hodgkin lymphoma. CDR3s include the opening cysteine and the closing phenylalanine or tryptophan. The order of the fields is D gene, J gene, clone size, V gene, CDR3 protein, CDR3 DNA. The D gene is left open where the match is weak. Clone size, where shown, is once, few, many, or a class for clones that have expanded.

D gene: NA
J gene: TRBJ2-6
clone size: NA
V gene: TRBV7-2
CDR3 protein: CASSFRPGANVLTF
CDR3 DNA: TGTGCCAGCAGCTTCAGACCTGGGGCCAACGTCCTGACTTTC

D gene: NA
J gene: TRBJ2-7
clone size: NA
V gene: TRBV10-3
CDR3 protein: CAISGAPRPDEQYF
CDR3 DNA: TGTGCCATCTCCGGGGCCCCCCGGCCCGACGAGCAGTACTTC

D gene: NA
J gene: TRBJ1-2
clone size: NA
V gene: TRBV11-2
CDR3 protein: CASSMTGNYGYTF
CDR3 DNA: TGTGCCAGCAGCATGACAGGAAACTATGGCTACACCTTC

D gene: TRBD1
J gene: TRBJ2-7
clone size: NA
V gene: TRBV19
CDR3 protein: CASSIRDRGAEQYF
CDR3 DNA: TGTGCCAGTAGTATACGGGACAGGGGAGCCGAGCAGTACTTC

D gene: TRBD1
J gene: TRBJ2-1
clone size: NA
V gene: TRBV5-5
CDR3 protein: CASSLIPGQGAQNEQFF
CDR3 DNA: TGTGCCAGCAGCTTGATCCCCGGACAGGGGGCGCAAAATGAGCAGTTCTTC

D gene: NA
J gene: TRBJ1-4
clone size: NA
V gene: TRBV5-5
CDR3 protein: CASSRAGEKLFF
CDR3 DNA: TGTGCCAGCAGCAGGGCCGGTGAAAAACTGTTTTTT

D gene: NA
J gene: TRBJ2-3
clone size: few
V gene: TRBV5-1
CDR3 protein: CASSAGGRSGTGTQYF
CDR3 DNA: TGCGCCAGCAGCGCGGGTGGGAGATCCGGGACGGGTACGCAGTATTTT

D gene: TRBD1
J gene: TRBJ1-4
clone size: NA
V gene: TRBV7-6
CDR3 protein: CASSKDRGAPEKLFF
CDR3 DNA: TGTGCCAGCAGCAAGGACAGGGGGGCACCAGAAAAACTGTTTTTT

D gene: NA
J gene: TRBJ1-1
clone size: NA
V gene: TRBV6-5
CDR3 protein: CASSYSIGEAFF
CDR3 DNA: TGTGCCAGCAGTTACTCGATAGGTGAAGCTTTCTTT

D gene: NA
J gene: TRBJ1-1
clone size: NA
V gene: TRBV5-4
CDR3 protein: CASSSDRSLMNTEAFF
CDR3 DNA: TGTGCCAGCAGCTCTGACAGAAGCCTCATGAACACTGAAGCTTTCTTT

D gene: NA
J gene: TRBJ2-1
clone size: NA
V gene: TRBV6-5
CDR3 protein: CASSYSWDGSNEQFF
CDR3 DNA: TGTGCCAGCAGTTACTCGTGGGATGGGAGCAATGAGCAGTTCTTC

D gene: NA
J gene: TRBJ2-1
clone size: NA
V gene: TRBV6-5
CDR3 protein: CASRSERVSYNEQFF
CDR3 DNA: TGTGCCAGCAGATCCGAGCGGGTCTCCTACAATGAGCAGTTCTTC

D gene: TRBD2
J gene: TRBJ2-1
clone size: NA
V gene: TRBV7-3
CDR3 protein: CASSLTGWRLAGQYNEQFF
CDR3 DNA: TGTGCCAGCAGCTTAACGGGTTGGAGGCTAGCGGGACAATACAATGAGCAGTTCTTC

D gene: TRBD2
J gene: TRBJ2-3
clone size: NA
V gene: TRBV5-1
CDR3 protein: CASSPTGTSGTSTDTQYF
CDR3 DNA: TGCGCCAGCAGCCCAACCGGGACTAGCGGAACTAGCACAGATACGCAGTATTTT

D gene: TRBD1
J gene: TRBJ1-6
clone size: NA
V gene: TRBV5-1
CDR3 protein: CASEAVPGQQNSPLHF
CDR3 DNA: TGCGCCAGCGAAGCGGTACCGGGACAGCAGAATTCACCCCTCCACTTT

D gene: TRBD1
J gene: TRBJ1-6
clone size: NA
V gene: TRBV7-9
CDR3 protein: CASSTRQGTSPLHF
CDR3 DNA: TGTGCCAGCAGCACTAGACAGGGGACTTCACCCCTCCACTTT

D gene: NA
J gene: TRBJ1-4
clone size: once
V gene: TRBV7-7
CDR3 protein: CASSLTDAANEKLFF
CDR3 DNA: TGTGCTAGCAGCTTGACAGATGCGGCTAATGAAAAACTGTTTTTT

D gene: TRBD1
J gene: TRBJ2-7
clone size: NA
V gene: TRBV7-2
CDR3 protein: CASRMGQGPYEQYF
CDR3 DNA: TGTGCCAGCAGGATGGGACAGGGACCCTACGAGCAGTACTTC

D gene: NA
J gene: TRBJ2-7
clone size: once
V gene: TRBV5-4
CDR3 protein: CASSAPLGEQYF
CDR3 DNA: TGTGCCAGCAGCGCCCCCTTGGGCGAGCAGTACTTC

D gene: NA
J gene: TRBJ1-2
clone size: NA
V gene: TRBV6-5
CDR3 protein: CASSRDRTPYGYTF
CDR3 DNA: TGTGCCAGCAGTCGAGACAGGACCCCCTATGGCTACACCTTC

D gene: NA
J gene: TRBJ1-5
clone size: NA
V gene: TRBV6-5
CDR3 protein: CASRWGEAQPQHF
CDR3 DNA: TGTGCCAGCAGGTGGGGAGAGGCTCAGCCCCAGCATTTT

D gene: NA
J gene: TRBJ2-7
clone size: NA
V gene: TRBV5-5
CDR3 protein: CASSSPGDYEQYF
CDR3 DNA: TGTGCCAGCAGCTCCCCCGGGGACTACGAGCAGTACTTC

D gene: TRBD1
J gene: TRBJ1-3
clone size: NA
V gene: TRBV4-1
CDR3 protein: CASSHDAGQGRARSGNTIYF
CDR3 DNA: TGCGCCAGCAGCCACGATGCGGGACAGGGACGCGCCCGATCTGGAAACACCATATATTTT

D gene: TRBD1
J gene: TRBJ1-1
clone size: NA
V gene: TRBV19
CDR3 protein: CASSIQGALEAFF
CDR3 DNA: TGTGCCAGTAGTATACAGGGGGCACTTGAAGCTTTCTTT

D gene: NA
J gene: TRBJ1-2
clone size: few
V gene: TRBV28
CDR3 protein: CASRPGPLYGYTF
CDR3 DNA: TGTGCCAGCAGGCCGGGACCCCTCTATGGCTACACCTTC

D gene: TRBD2
J gene: TRBJ2-3
clone size: NA
V gene: TRBV6-5
CDR3 protein: CASSSKPEGGTGRQYF
CDR3 DNA: TGTGCCAGCAGTTCCAAACCCGAGGGAGGGACGGGAAGGCAGTATTTT

D gene: NA
J gene: TRBJ1-5
clone size: NA
V gene: TRBV15
CDR3 protein: CATSRLGDHQPQHF
CDR3 DNA: TGTGCCACCAGCAGACTAGGAGATCATCAGCCCCAGCATTTT

D gene: NA
J gene: TRBJ1-5
clone size: few
V gene: TRBV29-1
CDR3 protein: CSVEQGSNQPQHF
CDR3 DNA: TGCAGCGTTGAACAGGGGAGCAATCAGCCCCAGCATTTT

D gene: NA
J gene: TRBJ1-4
clone size: NA
V gene: TRBV10-3
CDR3 protein: CAISESSGGNEKLFF
CDR3 DNA: TGTGCCATCAGTGAGTCTAGCGGGGGGAATGAAAAACTGTTTTTT

D gene: TRBD2
J gene: TRBJ2-7
clone size: NA
V gene: TRBV25-1
CDR3 protein: CASSLTSGEGGEQYF
CDR3 DNA: TGTGCCAGCAGCTTGACTAGCGGGGAGGGAGGCGAGCAGTACTTC

D gene: NA
J gene: TRBJ2-3
clone size: NA
V gene: TRBV5-4
CDR3 protein: CASSLGLHTDTQYF
CDR3 DNA: TGTGCCAGCAGCTTGGGGTTACACACAGATACGCAGTATTTT

D gene: TRBD1
J gene: TRBJ1-5
clone size: few
V gene: TRBV19
CDR3 protein: CASSMRTGGYVNQPQHF
CDR3 DNA: TGTGCCAGTAGTATGAGGACAGGGGGCTACGTCAATCAGCCCCAGCATTTT

D gene: NA
J gene: TRBJ2-5
clone size: once
V gene: TRBV27
CDR3 protein: CASSSTEGWETQYF
CDR3 DNA: TGTGCCAGCAGTTCGACGGAGGGGTGGGAGACCCAGTACTTC

D gene: TRBD2
J gene: TRBJ2-7
clone size: NA
V gene: TRBV5-1
CDR3 protein: CASSTRTSFDEQYF
CDR3 DNA: TGCGCCAGCAGCACCAGGACTAGCTTCGACGAGCAGTACTTC

D gene: TRBD1
J gene: TRBJ2-7
clone size: NA
V gene: TRBV6-1
CDR3 protein: CASSAPGQGSEQYF
CDR3 DNA: TGTGCCAGCAGTGCCCCGGGACAGGGGAGCGAGCAGTACTTC

D gene: NA
J gene: TRBJ2-1
clone size: NA
V gene: TRBV2
CDR3 protein: CASSVGGSQISYNEQFF
CDR3 DNA: TGTGCCAGCAGTGTGGGCGGGTCTCAGATCTCCTACAATGAGCAGTTCTTC

D gene: TRBD1
J gene: TRBJ2-5
clone size: NA
V gene: TRBV19
CDR3 protein: CASSLRTGGVETQYF
CDR3 DNA: TGTGCCAGTAGTCTACGGACAGGGGGCGTCGAGACCCAGTACTTC

D gene: NA
J gene: TRBJ2-6
clone size: NA
V gene: TRBV11-2
CDR3 protein: CASSPHLSGANVLTF
CDR3 DNA: TGTGCCAGCAGCCCACACCTCTCTGGGGCCAACGTCCTGACTTTC

D gene: TRBD2
J gene: TRBJ2-3
clone size: NA
V gene: TRBV28
CDR3 protein: CASSPRTSGSSTDTQYF
CDR3 DNA: TGTGCCAGCAGTCCACGGACTAGCGGGAGTAGCACAGATACGCAGTATTTT

D gene: NA
J gene: TRBJ2-1
clone size: NA
V gene: TRBV7-9
CDR3 protein: CASSLARGLNEQFF
CDR3 DNA: TGTGCCAGCAGCTTAGCGAGGGGCCTCAATGAGCAGTTCTTC

D gene: TRBD1
J gene: TRBJ1-3
clone size: NA
V gene: TRBV7-9
CDR3 protein: CASRRIQGGRNTIYF
CDR3 DNA: TGTGCCAGCAGGAGAATACAGGGGGGGAGAAACACCATATATTTT

D gene: NA
J gene: TRBJ1-2
clone size: NA
V gene: TRBV10-3
CDR3 protein: CAISDREFDGYTF
CDR3 DNA: TGTGCCATCAGTGATCGGGAATTCGATGGCTACACCTTC

D gene: TRBD2
J gene: TRBJ2-3
clone size: few
V gene: TRBV4-2
CDR3 protein: CASSQGLAGADTQYF
CDR3 DNA: TGTGCCAGCAGCCAAGGACTAGCGGGAGCAGATACGCAGTATTTT

D gene: TRBD1
J gene: TRBJ1-1
clone size: NA
V gene: TRBV5-1
CDR3 protein: CASSLGQGAPNTEAFF
CDR3 DNA: TGCGCCAGCAGCTTAGGACAGGGGGCACCCAACACTGAAGCTTTCTTT

D gene: NA
J gene: TRBJ2-1
clone size: NA
V gene: TRBV19
CDR3 protein: CASTQAGGLQNEQFF
CDR3 DNA: TGTGCCAGTACACAGGCCGGGGGCCTACAGAATGAGCAGTTCTTC

D gene: NA
J gene: TRBJ1-1
clone size: NA
V gene: TRBV4-2
CDR3 protein: CASSQVDGKNTEAFF
CDR3 DNA: TGTGCCAGCAGCCAAGTCGACGGGAAGAACACTGAAGCTTTCTTT